Listed here are 25 T cell receptor beta chains from one sample, sequenced in a study of T-cell memory formation after mild COVID-19. TCRdb called the 5' RACE reads again in MiXCR, with one record for every CDR3 protein. The sample lists some 54,000 distinct CDR3 sequences, around 9.5% seen once, with less than 1.5% in the top ten. Source material: PBMCs or a T cell subset sorted from them (not recorded which). These receptors came from a young man who had mild COVID-19 (a few samples of this study predate the infection). Cell type and time point are not known.

This clonotype was picked up a small number of times. The chain has TRBV20-1 and TRBJ2-5; D remains ambiguous. The germline gives CDR1 DFQATT, CDR2 SNEGSKA (reference sequence). Between the trimmed V and J ends, which lost 1 base and 2 bases, there was a span of 5 bases. The CDR3 has 12 amino acids. The CDR3 bases are TGCAGTGCTAGAGGTCAGCAAGAGACCCAGTACTTC. This encodes CSARGQQETQYF.

V and J are TRBV23-1 and TRBJ2-7; D may be TRBD1 (6 bases). TRBV23-1 is known as an ORF, though its function is uncertain. This CDR3 is built from 14 residues. V gave up 4 bases and J gave up 3 bases, with 13 bases separating them. CDR3 amino acids: CASSPLTGHYEQYF. CDR3 DNA: TGCGCCAGCAGTCCGTTGACAGGCCACTACGAGCAGTACTTC.

The chain joins TRBV10-1 to TRBJ1-1, with D perhaps matching TRBD1 (5 bases). In germline, CDR1 is WNHNN, CDR2 SYGVQD (reference sequence). Trimming shortened V by 4 bases and J by 4 bases, and 10 bases separated the two germline ends. The CDR3 contains 13 residues. The CDR3: CASSGQGGTEAFF. The CDR3 DNA reads as TGCGCCAGCAGTGGGCAGGGTGGCACTGAAGCTTTCTTT.

The rearrangement joins TRBV18 to TRBJ2-7; 7 bases agree with TRBD2. This CDR3 comprises 13 residues. V shed 4 bases and J 7 bases; nucleotides not matched to a gene: 7. CDR1 and CDR2 (germline): KGHSH, LQKENI. CDR3 residues: CASSRPGGEEQYF. CDR3 bases: TGTGCCAGCTCACGGCCTGGGGGGGAGGAGCAGTACTTC.

This clonotype was picked up many times. The DNA of the CDR3 is TGCGCCAGCAGCTTGGTACCCAGCGCTCTCCAAGAGACCCAGTACTTC. It translates to CASSLVPSALQETQYF. V is TRBV5-1 and J is TRBJ2-5; D is unclear. Per germline, CDR1 SGHRS and CDR2 YFSETQ. V was cut by 0 bases and J by 1 base, with 13 bases left in between. This CDR3 has 16 amino acids.

The chain has TRBV12-3 or TRBV12-4 and TRBJ2-5; no clear D. Trimming removed 3 bases from V and 5 bases from J, with 13 bases in between. This CDR3 has 14 residues. Here the CDR3 DNA reads TGTGCCAGCAGTTTCGAAGGGTTCAGGGAGACCCAGTACTTC. Protein product: CASSFEGFRETQYF.

This chain joins TRBV12-3 or TRBV12-4 and TRBJ2-1; 10 bases match TRBD2. Trimming cost V 3 bases and J 8 bases; bases outside gene matches: 4. The CDR3 is 14 amino acids. CDR3 loop: CASSFSGGIDEQFF. CDR3 DNA: TGTGCCAGCAGTTTTAGCGGGGGGATCGATGAGCAGTTCTTC.

This clonotype has ten or more counts. The chain has TRBV4-3 and TRBJ2-7, with D perhaps TRBD1 (6 bases). The CDR3 sequence is 15 residues long. The germline V gene has CDR1 LGHNA and CDR2 YSLEER. The ends were cut back, 5 bases at V and 6 bases at J, with 20 bases in the middle. Here the CDR3 reads CASSGSMGRGAEQYF. The DNA for the CDR3 is TGCGCCAGCAGCGGCAGCATGGGCAGGGGTGCCGAGCAGTACTTC.

In this sample, this clonotype turned up a few times. The chain joins TRBV5-1 to TRBJ2-7; D is unresolved. Germline CDR1 SGHRS, CDR2 YFSETQ. The CDR3 is made up of 15 amino acids. V was shortened by 0 bases and J by 2 bases, with 12 bases between the two germline ends. The CDR3 protein is CASSLESDKTYEQYF. For the CDR3, the DNA is TGCGCCAGCAGCTTGGAATCTGACAAAACCTACGAGCAGTACTTC.

This clonotype has just a few counts. The DNA is left out, because the CDR3 cannot be placed on it with certainty; the CDR3 is given as TCRdb lists it. This chain connects TRBV5-6 to TRBJ1-1. The germline gives CDR1 SGHDT, CDR2 YYEEEE. From its first to its last residue, the CDR3 has 13 amino acids. The CDR3 sequence: CASSSSMNTEAFF.

There are many counts of this clonotype. The chain employs TRBV5-5 and TRBJ1-1; a weak D match, TRBD1 (5 bases). Germline V gives CDR1 SGHKS, CDR2 YYEKEE (reference sequence). V was cut by 5 bases and J by 11 bases, with 22 bases left in between. The CDR3 runs 14 residues. The chain's CDR3 is CASRSIRGGVRAFF. CDR3 nucleotide sequence: TGTGCCAGCAGGTCGATTAGGGGAGGAGTACGCGCTTTCTTT.

This clonotype was counted only a few times. The rearrangement links TRBV6-6 to TRBJ2-4; D gene ambiguous. The germline V and J ends were trimmed by 8 bases and 3 bases, with 11 bases remaining between them. Looked up from germline, CDR1 is MNHNY and CDR2 is SVGAGI (reference sequence). CDR3 length equals 13 residues. The CDR3 DNA follows: TGTGCCAGCTGGATCGTCGGCAAAAACATTCAGTACTTC. Translation: CASWIVGKNIQYF.

This clonotype was detected only a few times. The chain uses TRBV5-6 and TRBJ1-1; D gene unclear. CDR1 and CDR2 (germline): SGHDT, YYEEEE. The CDR3 runs 14 residues. Trimming cost V 6 bases and J 5 bases, with 17 bases left between them. The CDR3 here is CASTSGLEKTEAFF. CDR3 DNA sequence: TGTGCCAGCACCTCTGGGCTTGAGAAGACTGAAGCTTTCTTT.

This clonotype was counted a few times. V gene TRBV20-1 combines with J gene TRBJ1-3, with 7 bases identical to TRBD1. Unmatched junction bases numbered 4, after V lost 8 bases and J lost 0 bases. Germline values: CDR1 DFQATT, CDR2 SNEGSKA (reference sequence). This CDR3 has 13 residues. In DNA, the CDR3 is TGCAGTATGACAGGGTTCTCTGGAAACACCATATATTTT. Translated, it gives CSMTGFSGNTIYF.

This chain joins TRBV5-5 and TRBJ2-7; D is uncertain. The CDR3 has 14 amino acids. The germline CDR1 and CDR2 sequences are SGHKS and YYEKEE (reference sequence). Trimming shortened V by 0 bases and J by 3 bases, and 10 bases separated the two germline ends. The CDR3 DNA reads as TGTGCCAGCAGCTTGGACCCCTCTATCTACGAGCAGTACTTC. It encodes CASSLDPSIYEQYF.

The chain has TRBV19 and TRBJ2-7; 11 bases match TRBD1. Germline CDR1 LNHDA, CDR2 SQIVND (reference sequence). The V gene end was trimmed by 10 bases and the J gene end by 3 bases; junction bases not matched to a gene: 11. The CDR3 sequence is 15 residues long. CDR3 nucleotides: TGTGCCACCCGTTCGGGGACAGGGGGGGACTACGAGCAGTACGTC. Translated: CATRSGTGGDYEQYV.

This chain joins TRBV20-1 and TRBJ1-2; 10 bases map to TRBD1. The CDR3 loop spans 13 amino acids. The V segment lost 6 bases and the J segment 8 bases; nucleotides outside the gene matches: 9. Germline-derived CDR1 and CDR2 are DFQATT and SNEGSKA (reference sequence). The CDR3, as DNA: TGCAGTGCATCCGGGACAGGGGTGGCGGGCTACACCTTC. It yields the protein CSASGTGVAGYTF.

At least ten counts were recorded for this clonotype. The V gene is TRBV4-2, the J gene TRBJ2-2; D not resolved. This CDR3 has 15 amino acids. The V end was cut by 1 base, the J end by 2 bases, with 8 bases between. Germline assignment: CDR1 LGHNA and CDR2 YNFKEQ. The CDR3 DNA is TGTGCCAGCAGCCAAGCATCCCGAAACACCGGGGAGCTGTTTTTT. Translated, it gives CASSQASRNTGELFF.

The chain has TRBV5-1 and TRBJ2-3; TRBD1 is a possible D gene (5 bases). This CDR3 comprises 14 residues. V was shortened by 4 bases and J by 4 bases, with 13 bases between the two germline ends. CDR1 is SGHRS, CDR2 YFSETQ, per germline. The CDR3 DNA is TGCGCCAGCAGCCCGGCCGGACATCCAGATACGCAGTATTTT. It encodes CASSPAGHPDTQYF.

The chain employs TRBV12-3 or TRBV12-4 and TRBJ2-4; either TRBD1 or TRBD2 may fit D (6 bases each). The length of the CDR3 is 15 residues. V was cut by 6 bases and J by 1 base, with 13 bases left in between. CDR3: CASSPRGAAKNIQYF. The CDR3 DNA reads TGTGCCAGCAGCCCAAGGGGGGCGGCCAAAAACATTCAGTACTTC.

This clonotype was seen many times. The chain employs TRBV4-2 and TRBJ2-1; 9 positions match TRBD2. CDR3 length: 16 amino acids. Germline V CDR1 and CDR2: LGHNA, YNFKEQ. V lost 4 bases and J lost 7; bases outside the gene matches: 11. This CDR3 reads CASSPWETSGENEQFF. CDR3 in DNA: TGTGCCAGCAGCCCTTGGGAGACTAGCGGTGAGAATGAGCAGTTCTTC.

This clonotype was counted only a few times. The V gene is TRBV20-1, the J gene TRBJ1-1; D unclear. This CDR3 comprises 12 residues. V was trimmed by 0 bases and J by 3 bases, leaving 5 bases between them. In germline, CDR1 is DFQATT, CDR2 SNEGSKA (reference sequence). The CDR3 DNA sequence: TGCAGTGCTAGAGAAAGCCACACTGAAGCTTTCTTT. Protein: CSARESHTEAFF.

V and J are TRBV12-3 or TRBV12-4 and TRBJ2-5; tentative D call: TRBD2 (5 bases). Deletions cut 8 bases from V and 1 base from J, with 11 bases between. The CDR3 runs 13 residues. CDR3 residues: CASWVRGQETQYF. For the CDR3, the DNA is TGTGCCAGCTGGGTCCGGGGCCAAGAGACCCAGTACTTC.

The rearrangement uses TRBV18 and TRBJ1-5, with D possibly being TRBD1 (5 bases). Between the trimmed V and J ends, which lost 0 bases and 0 bases, there was a span of 15 bases. CDR1 KGHSH and CDR2 LQKENI come from the germline V gene. The CDR3 runs 18 residues. The CDR3 region is CASSPPWQGPYSNQPQHF. CDR3 sequence (DNA): TGTGCCAGCTCACCACCGTGGCAGGGCCCATATAGCAATCAGCCCCAGCATTTT.

V usage is TRBV29-1 and J usage is TRBJ2-7, with 8 bases identical to TRBD1. The junction had 1 base not matched to a gene; V was cut back by 3 bases and J by 6 bases. The length of the CDR3 is 11 residues. The V gene's germline CDR1 is SQVTM and CDR2 ANQGSEA. As DNA, the CDR3 is TGCAGCGTTGAGGACAGGGTCGAGCAGTACTTC. It encodes CSVEDRVEQYF.